This is a list of T cell receptor beta chains from one sample in a study of blood T cell repertoires in COVID-19. The repertoire was sequenced with immunoSEQ multiplex PCR; TCRdb's copy has only in-frame clones and lacks some. The sample records roughly 46,000 clones, about nine tenths being singletons. The sequenced material came from peripheral blood. All receptors derive from a human donor in a cohort sampled during active COVID-19. CDR3s include the opening cysteine and the closing phenylalanine or tryptophan. The order of the fields is CDR3 length, V gene, J gene, CDR3 protein.

13	TRBV5-4	TRBJ2-7	CASSSGQGVEQYF
13	TRBV6-1	TRBJ2-7	CASSETGPYEQYF
17	TRBV18	TRBJ2-3	CASSPSLAGGRGDTQYF
14	TRBV6-5	TRBJ2-3	CASGSSGAADTQYF
16	TRBV3-1/TRBV3-2	TRBJ2-7	CASSQIRQKIDYEQYF
14	TRBV5-6	TRBJ1-2	CASTPRTGVDGYTF
14	TRBV28	TRBJ1-5	CASWPGLSNQPQHF
12	TRBV30	TRBJ1-1	CAWSDRDTEAFF
13	TRBV18	TRBJ2-7	CASSPRDSYEQYF
15	TRBV9	TRBJ2-7	CASSVGTSGTYEQYF
12	TRBV19	TRBJ1-1	CASSKTGTEAFF
15	TRBV15	TRBJ2-1	CATSRDQASYNEQFF
15	TRBV5-5	TRBJ2-7	CASSPRLAGEDEQYF